This T cell receptor beta chain was profiled in a study of blood T cell repertoires in COVID-19. Overall study: Material from acute and convalescent COVID-19 was sourced from the United States, Italy and Spain. In each case, the material was cDNA or gDNA derived from T cells, B-cell-depleted T cells, or PBMCs.

The authors' processing: How many nucleated cells were present was estimated from reference gene primer amplification. Data came from immunoSEQ multiplex PCR; TCRdb stores just in-frame clones and leaves some out. V and J calls and clone size are copied from that table; D and trimming were computed from the DNA. The table records around 300,000 clones, approximately 86% of them present only once. The V gene end was trimmed by 6 bases and the J gene end by 2 bases; junction bases not matched to a gene: 6. Germline-derived CDR1 and CDR2 are WSHSY and SAAADI. The CDR3 runs to 16 residues. This receptor was identified in a man aged 18 to 30 with active or convalescent COVID-19. Sequences were obtained from peripheral blood. J is TRBJ1-4 and V is TRBV10-2; TRBD1 agrees at 10 bases. The DNA for the CDR3 is TGCGCCAGCAGGAAGGGACAGGGGACGACTAATGAAAAACTGTTTTTT. Its protein product is CASRKGQGTTNEKLFF.